This paragraph covers one TCR beta chain sequence. In the original workflow: Scientists estimated how many nucleated cells there were by amplifying reference gene primers. Repertoires were generated with immunoSEQ multiplex PCR, while TCRdb's copy carries only in-frame clones and drops some. V, J and clone size derive from that table, while D and trimming were established from the DNA sequence. Of some 50,000 clones in the sample, about 83% were seen once. The sample is drawn from a study of blood T cell repertoires in COVID-19. Study-level information: Samples came from the United States, Italy and Spain, spanning acute and convalescent COVID-19.

Trimming cost V 7 bases and J 0 bases; bases outside gene matches: 7. The CDR3 runs 14 residues. Germline V gene data show CDR1 as GTSNPN and CDR2 as SVGIG (reference sequence). The chain is built from TRBV30 and TRBJ1-1; 8 bases are shared with TRBD1. Sequencing was done on a sample of peripheral blood. This clonotype was sampled from a woman aged 55-70 years with acute or convalescent COVID-19. This chain's CDR3 is CAYHRGAMNTEAFF. The CDR3 nucleotides read TGTGCCTACCACAGGGGGGCTATGAACACTGAAGCTTTCTTT.